This entry is about one TCR beta chain. No antigen is known for it. One base away there is no much larger clone; base qualities are not given. Trimming leaves V shorter by 6 bases and J shorter by 4 bases, with the junction holding 6 bases beyond the gene matches. CDR1 is given as LNHDA and CDR2 as SQIVND, both from the germline V gene (reference sequence). Its CDR3 holds 16 amino acids, cysteine through phenylalanine. The DNA shown is the 48-base CDR3, in frame from base 1. Whole blood was collected in K2EDTA tubes by collaborating institutions according to the institutions' own protocols. For TCRbeta analysis, collaborator samples were shipped as frozen whole blood, as isolated PBMCs, or as DNA extracted from either sample type. TCRbeta CDR3 regions were amplified from genomic DNA by means of the immunoSEQ Assay, a bias-controlled multiplex PCR. The original pipeline was this. Within the assay, amplification of reference gene primers was used to estimate how many nucleated cells each sample contained. Sequence reads were collapsed and filtered to measure the absolute abundance of every unique TCRbeta CDR3 rearrangement. For each sample, productive Simpson clonality was calculated by taking the square root of Simpson's diversity index across productive rearrangements. TCRdb re-hosts the immuneACCESS table, in-frame sequences only. Its copies lack some clones; in the studies checked, an unresolved V gene accounts for under half of them, and the cause for the rest is not known. V, J and clone size derive from that table, while D and trimming were established from the DNA sequence. The sample table contains around 250,000 clones; only one count was recorded for roughly 90% of them. Together, the top ten hold less than 8% of the sample.

The data were obtained in a study of blood T cell repertoires in COVID-19 (dated by TCRdb to between 2020 and 2021). With respect to the entire study: Samples covering the acute and convalescent phases of COVID-19 were provided by collaborators in the United States, Italy and Spain. The material from the prospective study consisted of cDNA or gDNA derived from T cells, B-cell-depleted T cells, or PBMCs. The dataset comprised deeply sampled blood TCRbeta repertoires from subjects exposed to, actively infected with, or recovered from COVID-19. The repertoires were made available in a free public database intended to serve as a resource for research on the immune response to SARS-CoV-2. Samples were obtained from the ongoing ImmuneRACE study (first 160 participants) and from 1,254 subjects provided by 6 global collaborators. Sample metadata almost always included a de-identified subject ID, COVID-19 status, age in years and sex. Where available, HLA class I and class II types were obtained from metadata supplied by the sample provider rather than from assay-based typing.

Overall study outcomes, separate from this receptor: How much clinical and demographic metadata was included differed by source and by participant, and the metadata was provided uncurated.

Sequencing was carried out using peripheral blood. The chain is encoded by TRBV19 joined to TRBJ2-2, and 12 junctional nucleotides match TRBD1. This sequence originates from a man aged 60-69 years with acute or convalescent COVID-19. CDR3 reads: CASSTGQGASTGELFF. The sequence in DNA is TGTGCCAGTAGCACGGGACAGGGGGCGTCCACCGGGGAGCTGTTTTTT. Supplemented by the reference TRBV19 and TRBJ2-2 proteins around the CDR3, the complete variable domain is DGGITQSPKYLFRKEGQNVTLSCEQNLNHDAMYWYRQDPGQGLRLIYYSQIVNDFQKGDIAEGYSVSREKKESFPLTVTSAQKNPTAFYLCASSTGQGASTGELFFGEGSRLTVL.